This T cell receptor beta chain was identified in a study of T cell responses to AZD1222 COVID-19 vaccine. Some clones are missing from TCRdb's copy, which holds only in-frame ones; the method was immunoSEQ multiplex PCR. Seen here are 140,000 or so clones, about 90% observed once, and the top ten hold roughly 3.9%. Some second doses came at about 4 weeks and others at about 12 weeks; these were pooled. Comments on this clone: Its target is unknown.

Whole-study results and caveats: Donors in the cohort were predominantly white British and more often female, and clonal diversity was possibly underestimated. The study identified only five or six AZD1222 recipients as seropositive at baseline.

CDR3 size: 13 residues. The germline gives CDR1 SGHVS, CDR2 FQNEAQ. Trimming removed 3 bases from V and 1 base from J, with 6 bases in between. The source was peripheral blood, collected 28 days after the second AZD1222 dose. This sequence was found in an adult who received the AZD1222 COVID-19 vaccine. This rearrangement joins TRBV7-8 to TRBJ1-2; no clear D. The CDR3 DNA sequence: TGTGCCAGCAGCTTTGGAGTTAACTATGGCTACACCTTC. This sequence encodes CASSFGVNYGYTF.